This T cell receptor (beta chain) was identified in a study of blood T cell repertoires in COVID-19. The CDR3 is 15 residues long. V shed 4 bases and J 2 bases; nucleotides not matched to a gene: 8. Germline CDR1 reads SGDLS; CDR2 reads YYNGEE. Generated by immunoSEQ multiplex PCR, the TCRdb table keeps only in-frame clones and is missing some. The sample records about 76,000 clones, roughly 81% being singletons. This sequence joins TRBV9 and TRBJ1-1; the match to TRBD1 covers 7 bases. The TCR originated in a man aged 55 to 70 with COVID-19, enrolled during active disease. Sequenced sample: peripheral blood. CDR3 in amino acids: CASSTGQNPNTEAFF. The CDR3 DNA reads TGTGCCAGCAGCACGGGACAGAATCCTAACACTGAAGCTTTCTTT.